These 2 T cell receptor beta chains were all obtained from the same sample, sequenced in a study of T cell responses to AZD1222 COVID-19 vaccine. Sequencing was performed with immunoSEQ multiplex PCR; in TCRdb, only in-frame clones are kept and a portion is missing. The sample has some 130,000 clones; approximately 83% are singletons. Specimen: peripheral blood, collected on day 0 of AZD1222 vaccination. The receptor source for this set is an adult in good health.

This rearrangement joins TRBV6-1 to TRBJ1-2; no firm D call. The CDR3 totals 16 residues. CDR1 is MNHNS, CDR2 SASEGT, per germline. V lost 4 bases and J lost 2, with 17 bases in between. This CDR3 reads CASSGRREQFNYGYTF. As DNA, the CDR3 is TGTGCCAGCAGTGGCCGACGGGAACAGTTCAACTATGGCTACACCTTC.

The chain recombines TRBV4-1 with TRBJ2-3; 11 bases fit TRBD1. V was pared by 3 bases and J by 5 bases, with 7 bases of the junction left unmatched. Germline lookup yields CDR1 MGHRA and CDR2 YSYEKL. This CDR3 is built from 16 residues. The chain's CDR3 is CASSHLDRGRLDTQYF. DNA for the CDR3: TGCGCCAGCAGCCATCTGGACAGGGGGCGTTTAGATACGCAGTATTTT.